This T cell receptor (beta chain) derives from a study of cytomegalovirus exposure and HLA in healthy donors. Concerning this clone itself: Antigen unknown.

The PCR employed 60 Vbeta primers together with 13 Jbeta primers. The repertoire was sequenced with immunoSEQ multiplex PCR; TCRdb's copy has only in-frame clones and lacks some. Of some 120,000 clones detected, about 80% appear once; the ten largest clones hold 0.95% to 1.1%. The CDR3 is made up of 14 amino acids. Deletions cut 3 bases from V and 5 bases from J, with 14 bases between. The germline gives CDR1 SGDLS, CDR2 YYNGEE. The study's findings and limits: Several of the most significant clusters were apparently associated with common viral pathogens in a later analysis.

This sequence joins TRBV9 and TRBJ1-2; D call uncertain. The sequence derives from a human donor in good health. The material sequenced was PBMCs. In DNA form, the CDR3 reads TGTGCCAGCAGCGCTCAGCGCGAGCTTTATGGCTACACCTTC. The encoded protein is CASSAQRELYGYTF.